The 21 T cell receptor beta chains below come from one sample, sequenced in a study of response to subunit inactivated influenza vaccine. A single record per CDR3 protein comes from TCRdb applying MiXCR to the RT-PCR reads. The repertoire holds 500,000 to 650,000 distinct CDR3 sequences, with approximately 7.1% as singletons. The material sequenced was PBMCs from blood, taken roughly 24 months after vaccination. These receptor sequences come from a man between 50 and 75 years old who received an inactivated influenza vaccine.

Only a few counts were recorded for this clonotype. The genes are TRBV4-1 and TRBJ2-5, with 8 bases fitting TRBD2. CDR3 length: 15 amino acids. In germline, CDR1 is MGHRA, CDR2 YSYEKL. The trim removed 1 base at V and 0 bases at J, leaving 1 base unmatched. CDR3 nucleotides: TGCGCCAGCAGCCAAGTAGCGGGGAACCAAGAGACCCAGTACTTC. This sequence encodes CASSQVAGNQETQYF.

In its sample, this clonotype was seen many times. This chain uses TRBV6-5 with TRBJ2-4; perhaps TRBD1 as D (6 bases). Trimming removed 3 bases from V and 3 bases from J, with 18 bases in between. Germline V gene sequence: CDR1 MNHEY, CDR2 SVGAGI. CDR3 length: 17 amino acids. CDR3 residues: CASSYKGDILGKNIQYF. The CDR3 region has the DNA TGTGCCAGCAGTTATAAGGGGGACATACTCGGCAAAAACATTCAGTACTTC.

The chain combines TRBV7-8 with TRBJ2-1; 9 bases are shared with TRBD1. The germline V gene encodes CDR1 SGHVS and CDR2 FQNEAQ. Germline trimming cut 1 base from V and 7 bases from J; bases unmatched to any gene: 5. The CDR3 spans 15 residues. As DNA, the CDR3 is TGTGCCAGCAGCTTAGATCACAGGGGGCGTAATGAGCAGTTCTTC. Protein product: CASSLDHRGRNEQFF.

The chain combines TRBV28 with TRBJ2-7, with D possibly TRBD1 on 6 matching bases. Germline-derived CDR1 and CDR2 are MDHEN and SYDVKM. The V end was cut by 5 bases, the J end by 3 bases, with 11 bases between. CDR3 length equals 13 residues. CDR3 nucleotides: TGTGCCAGCAGTCAAGGACAGTACTACGAGCAGTACTTC. The encoded protein is CASSQGQYYEQYF.

V is TRBV7-9 and J is TRBJ1-5; no clear D gene. This CDR3 is built from 13 residues. V was clipped by 3 bases and J by 4 bases, with 7 bases between them. Germline values: CDR1 SEHNR, CDR2 FQNEAQ (reference sequence). The CDR3 sequence is CASSFSVNQPQHF. The CDR3 DNA reads as TGTGCCAGCAGCTTTAGCGTTAATCAGCCCCAGCATTTT.

This chain links TRBV7-2 with TRBJ1-2; D remains ambiguous. V lost 5 bases to trimming and J lost 0 bases, with 10 bases between them. The CDR3 has 14 residues. Per germline, CDR1 SGHTA and CDR2 FQGNSA. CDR3 protein: CASSQTRSNYGYTF. The CDR3 DNA is TGTGCCAGCAGCCAGACACGCTCTAACTATGGCTACACCTTC.

This clonotype has a count of ten or more. The chain links TRBV10-3 to TRBJ1-2; D not certain. The germline CDR1 and CDR2 sequences are ENHRY and SYGVKD. The CDR3 spans 15 residues. The V and J ends lost 0 bases and 0 bases respectively, with 8 bases between them. The CDR3 DNA is TGTGCCATCAGTGAGTCGCAGGCAGCTAACTATGGCTACACCTTC. Amino acids: CAISESQAANYGYTF.

The chain couples TRBV20-1 to TRBJ1-5, with a weak D call TRBD1 (5 bases). Trimming removed 0 bases from V and 5 bases from J, with 11 bases in between. The CDR3 is made up of 14 amino acids. Looked up from germline, CDR1 is DFQATT and CDR2 is SNEGSKA (reference sequence). The CDR3 DNA sequence: TGCAGTGCTAGAGAAGGGGCAGTGGATCAGCCCCAGCATTTT. Its protein is CSAREGAVDQPQHF.

There are a few counts of this clonotype. The rearrangement joins TRBV5-1 to TRBJ2-1; the D gene could be TRBD1 or TRBD2 (5 bases each). V shed 2 bases and J shed 5 bases, with 11 bases lying between them. CDR3 length: 14 residues. Per germline, CDR1 SGHRS and CDR2 YFSETQ. DNA for the CDR3: TGCGCCAGCAGCTTCCAGGGAGCGGACAATGAGCAGTTCTTC. This sequence encodes CASSFQGADNEQFF.

This clonotype was detected a few times. The gene calls are TRBV20-1 and TRBJ2-2, with 9 nucleotides matching TRBD1. Germline-derived CDR1 and CDR2 are DFQATT and SNEGSKA (reference sequence). The V segment lost 1 base and the J segment 3 bases; nucleotides outside the gene matches: 6. There are 16 residues in the CDR3. In DNA, the CDR3 is TGCAGTGCTAGAGCCCGGGACAGGGCGTACACCGGGGAGCTGTTTTTT. This gives the protein CSARARDRAYTGELFF.

This clonotype showed up many times. The chain has TRBV12-3 or TRBV12-4 and TRBJ2-5; the match to TRBD1 covers 10 bases. The trim removed 0 bases at V and 2 bases at J, leaving 6 bases unmatched. The CDR3 is 17 residues long. CDR3 loop: CASSLAPLDRGQETQYF. The CDR3 nucleotides read TGTGCCAGCAGTTTAGCCCCCCTGGACAGGGGGCAAGAGACCCAGTACTTC.

V and J are TRBV25-1 and TRBJ2-7; the D is unclear. Germline CDR1 reads MGHDK; CDR2 reads SYGVNS. The V end was cut by 1 base, the J end by 0 bases, with 13 bases between. The CDR3 loop spans 16 amino acids. The CDR3 nucleotides are TGTGCCAGCAGTGAATTAATAACTTTTCACTCCTACGAGCAGTACTTC. It codes for CASSELITFHSYEQYF.

The chain uses TRBV20-1 and TRBJ2-7; 8 nucleotides agree with TRBD2. Germline V gives CDR1 DFQATT, CDR2 SNEGSKA (reference sequence). The CDR3 extends over 13 amino acids. V shed 3 bases and J 1 base; nucleotides not matched to a gene: 2. CDR3 in amino acids: CSARGLVSYEQYF. DNA for the CDR3: TGCAGTGCTAGGGGACTAGTATCCTACGAGCAGTACTTC.

This clonotype has a handful of counts. The gene calls are TRBV19 and TRBJ2-1; D call uncertain. CDR1 and CDR2 from the germline V gene are LNHDA and SQIVND (reference sequence). The length of the CDR3 is 11 residues. The chain's CDR3 is CGAGTYNEQFF. The CDR3 bases are TGTGGTGCAGGAACCTACAATGAGCAGTTCTTC.

This clonotype turned up a few times. This chain links TRBV10-3 with TRBJ1-2; possibly TRBD1 for D (5 bases). The CDR3 spans 12 residues. The V end was cut by 2 bases, the J end by 7 bases, with 8 bases between. Per the germline V gene, CDR1 is ENHRY and CDR2 is SYGVKD. CDR3 region: CAISEPGFGYTF. CDR3 in DNA: TGTGCCATCAGTGAGCCAGGGTTTGGCTACACCTTC.

The J gene is TRBJ1-4, the V gene TRBV5-1; 9 bases match TRBD1. J was trimmed by 4 bases and V by 3 bases; bases with no gene match: 10. The CDR3 is made up of 17 amino acids. CDR1 and CDR2 from the germline V gene are SGHRS and YFSETQ. Here the CDR3 reads CASSSTGTGIGNEKLFF. In nucleotides, the CDR3 is TGCGCCAGCAGCTCTACCGGGACAGGGATCGGTAATGAAAAACTGTTTTTT.

V usage is TRBV4-1 and J usage is TRBJ1-2, with a tentative D call TRBD1 (5 bases). Germline values: CDR1 MGHRA, CDR2 YSYEKL. V was cut by 0 bases and J by 2 bases, with 16 bases left in between. This CDR3 has 17 residues. The CDR3 region has the DNA TGCGCCAGCAGCCAAGAAGGGAGTGGGTGGGGCAACTATGGCTACACCTTC. Amino acid sequence: CASSQEGSGWGNYGYTF.

The table lists this clonotype with many counts. This sequence joins TRBV11-2 and TRBJ2-3; D is unresolved. CDR3 length: 17 residues. The V and J ends lost 4 bases and 1 base respectively, with 18 bases between them. Looked up from germline, CDR1 is SGHAT and CDR2 is FQNNGV. The CDR3 reads CASSSGLVMVGTDTQYF. In DNA, the CDR3 is TGTGCCAGCAGCTCCGGTCTAGTAATGGTCGGCACAGATACGCAGTATTTT.

This clonotype was observed a handful of times. The gene calls are TRBV6-5 and TRBJ1-5; D is unresolved. The germline gives CDR1 MNHEY, CDR2 SVGAGI. Trimming stripped 5 bases from V and 5 bases from J, with 13 bases between. The CDR3 is made up of 14 amino acids. The CDR3 DNA is TGTGCCAGCAGTGTACTTACGAGGGATCAGCCCCAGCATTTT. Translated: CASSVLTRDQPQHF.

This clonotype was found once. The V gene is TRBV6-2 or TRBV6-3, the J gene TRBJ1-6; tentatively, D is TRBD1 (5 bases). Germline V gene data show CDR1 as MNHEY and CDR2 as SVGEGT. The length of the CDR3 is 13 residues. Trimming shortened V by 5 bases and J by 11 bases, and 13 bases separated the two germline ends. In DNA, the CDR3 is TGTGCCAGCAGTCATACGGGGCGGCCACCCCTCCACTTT. Protein sequence: CASSHTGRPPLHF.

This clonotype was recorded many times. The gene calls are TRBV4-3 and TRBJ2-2, with D uncertain. V shed 2 bases and J shed 6 bases, with 13 bases lying between them. This CDR3 has 15 amino acids. Germline V gene sequence: CDR1 LGHNA, CDR2 YSLEER. The CDR3 DNA sequence: TGCGCCAGCAGCCAAACCGGCGTCGGATCCGGGGAGCTGTTTTTT. Protein: CASSQTGVGSGELFF.